The TCR beta chain described here comes from a study of T cell repertoires in cytomegalovirus infection. TCRdb recomputed calls from the reads with MiXCR, one row per CDR3 protein. The data contain under 250,000 distinct CDR3 sequences, about 12% of them singletons. This clonotype was observed at least ten times. Trimming cost V 0 bases and J 5 bases; bases outside gene matches: 5. The CDR3 consists of 15 residues. Germline lookup yields CDR1 SGHTA and CDR2 FQGNSA. The receptor was isolated from a human donor in good health (CMV status not recorded). Some clones in this sample may be carry-over from other donors' samples. The chain recombines TRBV7-2 with TRBJ1-1; TRBD1 matches at 8 bases. The sequenced material came from PBMCs. The CDR3 is CASSLARTGRTEAFF. CDR3 DNA: TGTGCCAGCAGCTTAGCAAGGACAGGGCGTACTGAAGCTTTCTTT.